This T cell receptor (beta chain) was identified in a study of blood T cell repertoires in COVID-19. Study in general: From the United States, Italy and Spain came samples of acute and convalescent COVID-19. The cDNA or gDNA used as material had been derived from T cells, B-cell-depleted T cells, or PBMCs.

With 7 bases removed from V and 14 bases from J, the gap between germline ends came to 15 bases. This CDR3 has 12 residues. Germline CDR1 and CDR2: MDHEN and SYDVKM. Authors' processing steps: Amplification of reference gene primers provided the estimated nucleated cell counts. The assay was immunoSEQ multiplex PCR, and TCRdb's table has in-frame clones only and misses some. For V, J and clone size, that table is used; D and trimming come from the DNA. The sample includes some 400,000 clones, roughly 90% seen only once; the top ten take 5% to 8.5%. This TCR was sampled from a man between 18 and 35 years old with active or convalescent COVID-19. The sample taken for sequencing was peripheral blood. The V and J genes are TRBV28 and TRBJ1-6; unclear D gene. This CDR3 is CASNPGGPALHF. Written as DNA, the CDR3 is TGTGCCAGCAACCCGGGAGGACCGGCCCTCCACTTT.